The 31 T cell receptor beta chains in this list originate from one sample, sequenced in a study of beta chain features in type 1 diabetes. cDNA synthesis used the whole RNA isolate, giving expressed TCRB sequences. Sequenced by immunoSEQ multiplex PCR; TCRdb stores in-frame clones only, minus some. The data show 900,000 or so clones, under 20% seen once. Sequenced material: naive CD4+ T cells from blood. The source is a woman aged 18-29 years in good health.

The rearrangement joins TRBV11-1 to TRBJ2-1; no definite D call. The CDR3 spans 17 residues. Germline CDR1 SGHAT, CDR2 FQDESV (reference sequence). The germline V and J ends were trimmed by 1 base and 0 bases, with 13 bases remaining between them. In DNA form, the CDR3 reads TGTGCCAGCAGCTTAGTTGTCAGGACGAGCTCCTACAATGAGCAGTTCTTC. It is translated as CASSLVVRTSSYNEQFF.

This clone was counted between two and nine times. The chain is built from TRBV5-1 and TRBJ1-1; D uncertain. Trimming cost V 1 base and J 0 bases, with 7 bases left between them. This CDR3 is built from 14 residues. Germline V gene lookup returns CDR1 SGHRS and CDR2 YFSETQ. The DNA of the CDR3 is TGCGCCAGCAGCTTGAACAGCTTGAACACTGAAGCTTTCTTT. It codes for CASSLNSLNTEAFF.

This clone has a handful of counts. The chain employs TRBV7-9 and TRBJ1-1; D is ambiguous. The CDR3 sequence is 11 residues long. Trimming stripped 8 bases from V and 6 bases from J, with 10 bases between. Germline CDR1 is SEHNR and CDR2 is FQNEAQ (reference sequence). CDR3 sequence: CASRRGPEAFF. The CDR3 bases are TGTGCCAGCCGGCGAGGCCCTGAAGCTTTCTTT.

In its sample, this clone was seen a few times. This rearrangement joins TRBV7-9 to TRBJ1-2; D is ambiguous. Germline CDR1 reads SEHNR; CDR2 reads FQNEAQ (reference sequence). The CDR3 has 14 amino acids. Trimming stripped 5 bases from V and 1 base from J, with 11 bases between. The CDR3 protein is CASSRIQNNYGYTF. CDR3 DNA sequence: TGTGCCAGCAGCAGGATCCAAAATAACTATGGCTACACCTTC.

In this sample, this clone turned up a few times. This rearrangement joins TRBV23-1 to TRBJ2-3; 10 nucleotides line up with TRBD2. TRBV23-1 is an ORF for which the function is uncertain. The CDR3 runs to 21 residues. The trim removed 0 bases at V and 2 bases at J, leaving 17 bases unmatched. In DNA form, the CDR3 reads TGCGCCAGCAGTCAATCCCCGGGACTAGCGAGCCGAGAAAAGACCACAGATACGCAGTATTTT. The encoded protein is CASSQSPGLASREKTTDTQYF.

This clone was picked up a small number of times. CDR3 loop: CASRGDRAPYEQYF. CDR3 bases: TGTGCCAGCAGGGGTGACAGGGCCCCCTACGAGCAGTACTTC. The chain is built from TRBV28 and TRBJ2-7, with 7 bases matching TRBD1. The CDR3 sequence is 14 residues long. V was pared by 6 bases and J by 2 bases, with 7 bases of the junction left unmatched. CDR1 is MDHEN and CDR2 is SYDVKM in the germline V gene.

The V and J genes are TRBV6-5 and TRBJ2-7, with D perhaps TRBD1 (6 bases). Germline CDR1 and CDR2: MNHEY and SVGAGI. The CDR3 is 12 residues long. Trimming shortened V by 11 bases and J by 3 bases, and 14 bases separated the two germline ends. The CDR3 DNA is TGTGCCTCCCAGGGCAGGGGCTACGAGCAGTACTTC. It encodes CASQGRGYEQYF.

This clone was seen a few times. The V call is TRBV7-2, the J call TRBJ2-7; weak D call: TRBD1 (6 bases). CDR3 size: 15 residues. Between the trimmed V and J ends, which lost 5 bases and 4 bases, there was a span of 18 bases. CDR1 and CDR2 from the germline V gene are SGHTA and FQGNSA. The DNA of the CDR3 is TGTGCCAGCAGCCGAGAAGTGACAGGAGTTTACGAGCAGTACTTC. Protein sequence: CASSREVTGVYEQYF.

This clone has just a few counts. The J gene is TRBJ2-7, the V gene TRBV6-1, with a possible D match to TRBD1 (6 bases). From germline, CDR1 is MNHNS and CDR2 SASEGT. V was shortened by 7 bases and J by 2 bases, with 18 bases between the two germline ends. There are 15 residues in the CDR3. CDR3 residues: CASTFLRDTTYEQYF. The CDR3 DNA reads as TGTGCCAGCACCTTCCTCCGGGACACCACCTACGAGCAGTACTTC.

Written as DNA, the CDR3 is TGCGCCAGCAGCCAAGAAGGGGCCAAAGAGACCCAGTACTTC. Amino acid sequence: CASSQEGAKETQYF. The chain joins TRBV4-3 to TRBJ2-5; possibly TRBD1 for D (5 bases). Trimming cost V 0 bases and J 3 bases, with 8 bases left between them. Germline values: CDR1 LGHNA, CDR2 YSLEER. There are 14 residues in the CDR3.

As to this clone: The sample carries other DNA sequences with the same CDR3. The V and J genes are TRBV7-2 and TRBJ2-3; D is unclear. Deletions cut 4 bases from V and 2 bases from J, with 7 bases between. The germline gives CDR1 SGHTA, CDR2 FQGNSA. This CDR3 region has 13 residues. CDR3 bases: TGTGCCAGCAGCTCGCGGACCACAGATACGCAGTATTTT. Protein: CASSSRTTDTQYF.

A few counts support this clone. A much larger clone differs from this one at a single base, so this may be a read error. Other DNA sequences in this sample translate to the same CDR3. The V call is TRBV11-2, the J call TRBJ2-3; D remains ambiguous. This CDR3 has 11 residues. Germline assignment: CDR1 SGHAT and CDR2 FQNNGV. V gave up 3 bases and J gave up 2 bases, with 0 bases separating them. The CDR3 spells CASSFTDTQYF. Here the CDR3 DNA reads TGTGCCAGCAGCTTCACAGATACGCAGTATTTT.

This sequence joins TRBV6-5 and TRBJ2-7, with TRBD2 identical over 15 bases. The CDR3 length is 15 residues. Trimming cost V 6 bases and J 5 bases; bases outside gene matches: 5. Germline CDR1 and CDR2: MNHEY and SVGAGI. CDR3 protein: CASSSGTSGRNEQYF. In nucleotides, the CDR3 is TGTGCCAGCAGCTCCGGGACTAGCGGGAGGAACGAGCAGTACTTC.

This rearrangement joins TRBV6-6 to TRBJ2-6; D is uncertain. The CDR3 is 15 amino acids. CDR1 is MNHNY and CDR2 is SVGAGI in the germline V gene (reference sequence). V lost 2 bases, J lost 4 bases, and 9 bases lay in between. The CDR3 sequence is CASSYQVTGANVLTF. CDR3 in DNA: TGTGCCAGCAGTTACCAGGTGACAGGGGCCAACGTCCTGACTTTC.

This chain joins TRBV15 and TRBJ2-3; D is unresolved. The length of the CDR3 is 14 residues. The V gene lost 0 bases and the J gene lost 5 bases, with 9 bases spanning the gap. The germline V gene encodes CDR1 LNHNV and CDR2 YYDKDF (reference sequence). CDR3 in DNA: TGTGCCACCAGCAGAGACCATCTGGGAGATACGCAGTATTTT. The encoded protein is CATSRDHLGDTQYF.

This sequence joins TRBV7-2 and TRBJ2-7, with D tentatively TRBD1 or TRBD2 (5 bases each). Germline-derived CDR1 and CDR2 are SGHTA and FQGNSA. V was clipped by 3 bases and J by 0 bases, with 21 bases between them. This CDR3 region has 18 residues. The CDR3 protein is CASSFKSNLGEISYEQYF. The CDR3 DNA follows: TGTGCCAGCAGCTTTAAATCTAATCTGGGGGAAATCTCCTACGAGCAGTACTTC.

This clone has a handful of counts. This chain uses TRBV6-6 with TRBJ2-7, with 9 bases aligning to TRBD1. With 7 bases clipped from V and 4 bases from J, the junction kept 8 bases outside the gene matches. The CDR3 contains 14 residues. Germline-derived CDR1 and CDR2 are MNHNY and SVGAGI (reference sequence). The CDR3 DNA reads as TGTGCCAGCAACCCGGGACAGGGACTGTACGAGCAGTACTTC. Translating gives CASNPGQGLYEQYF.

Of note for this clone: Other DNA sequences from this sample encode an identical CDR3 as well. The chain employs TRBV25-1 and TRBJ2-7; 8 bases line up with TRBD2. V dropped 4 bases and J dropped 3; count of bases not matched to a gene: 5. CDR1 and CDR2 from the germline V gene are MGHDK and SYGVNS. The CDR3 has 14 amino acids. DNA of the CDR3: TGTGCCAGCAGTGGAAGCGGGAGTTTCTACGAGCAGTACTTC. The encoded protein is CASSGSGSFYEQYF.

This clone was counted between two and nine times. CDR3 DNA sequence: TGCGCCAGCAGTCCATCGAGTCGGAAGGGGACCTTGGTTGGTCAGCCCCAGCATTTT. It yields the protein CASSPSSRKGTLVGQPQHF. This chain joins TRBV23-1 and TRBJ1-5; possibly TRBD1 for D (5 bases). TRBV23-1 is treated as an ORF (open reading frame) with a function not yet certain. This CDR3 contains 19 residues. V dropped 4 bases and J dropped 6 bases, with 28 bases sitting between them.

The chain joins TRBV19 to TRBJ2-3; D may correspond to TRBD1 or TRBD2 (5 bases each). Trimming stripped 1 base from V and 14 bases from J, with 19 bases between. Germline lookup yields CDR1 LNHDA and CDR2 SQIVND (reference sequence). The CDR3 is 14 amino acids. CDR3 sequence (DNA): TGTGCCAGTAGTATAGGATCTACAGGAGGCCAGAGGTATTTT. Protein: CASSIGSTGGQRYF.

V is TRBV6-5 and J is TRBJ2-7; 7 positions agree with TRBD1. The J segment lost 1 base and the V segment lost 3 bases, leaving 6 bases of the junction unmatched. The germline gives CDR1 MNHEY, CDR2 SVGAGI. CDR3 size: 15 residues. In nucleotides, the CDR3 is TGTGCCAGCAGTTATTCGAGACAGGGATCCTACGAGCAGTACTTC. This sequence encodes CASSYSRQGSYEQYF.

This clone was recorded a few times. The chain employs TRBV19 and TRBJ2-2; 8 nucleotides match TRBD2. The CDR3 is 18 amino acids. Germline lookup yields CDR1 LNHDA and CDR2 SQIVND (reference sequence). V dropped 4 bases and J dropped 0; count of bases not matched to a gene: 10. The CDR3 nucleotides read TGTGCCAGTAGTAATGGCGTGGGAGCGGGAGCGAACACCGGGGAGCTGTTTTTT. Protein: CASSNGVGAGANTGELFF.

The rearrangement joins TRBV7-8 to TRBJ2-3; 12 positions agree with TRBD2. The germline V gene has CDR1 SGHVS and CDR2 FQNEAQ. The CDR3 is made up of 18 amino acids. Trimming took 5 bases from V and 2 from J; bases not matched to a gene: 11. The CDR3 region has the DNA TGTGCCAGCAGCCCGCAGCCTTGGACTAGCGGGACCACAGATACGCAGTATTTT. This translates into CASSPQPWTSGTTDTQYF.

This clone was observed a few times. The gene calls are TRBV5-1 and TRBJ2-1; D is possibly TRBD2 (5 bases). Trimming removed 4 bases at V and 5 bases at J, with 19 bases between. Germline lookup yields CDR1 SGHRS and CDR2 YFSETQ. This CDR3 is built from 16 residues. The DNA of the CDR3 is TGCGCCAGCAGCCCGTTTTTGGGAGTTGTAAACAATGAGCAGTTCTTC. Translated: CASSPFLGVVNNEQFF.

The chain carries TRBV14 and TRBJ2-6, with D uncertain. Per germline, CDR1 SGHDN and CDR2 FVKESK. The V and J ends lost 1 base and 4 bases respectively, with 5 bases between them. This CDR3 has 14 amino acids. CDR3 protein: CASSQVWGANVLTF. CDR3 in DNA: TGTGCCAGCAGCCAAGTTTGGGGGGCCAACGTCCTGACTTTC.

This clone was picked up a small number of times. V is TRBV6-6 and J is TRBJ2-5; TRBD2 matches at 10 bases. The ends lost 8 bases at V and 5 bases at J; junction bases unmatched: 2. The CDR3 consists of 12 residues. CDR1 MNHNY and CDR2 SVGAGI come from the germline V gene (reference sequence). Here the CDR3 DNA reads TGTGCCAGCGAAGCGGGAGGGGAGACCCAGTACTTC. Its protein is CASEAGGETQYF.

This chain joins TRBV7-2 and TRBJ2-7, with D hard to call. Germline-derived CDR1 and CDR2 are SGHTA and FQGNSA. V was trimmed by 5 bases and J by 3 bases, leaving 14 bases between them. The CDR3 is 14 residues long. CDR3 bases: TGTGCCAGCAGCCCCCGCGGCGAGATCTACGAGCAGTACTTC. Protein: CASSPRGEIYEQYF.

V and J are TRBV2 and TRBJ2-5, with TRBD2 as a possible D gene (5 bases). The germline CDR1 and CDR2 sequences are SNHLY and FYNNEI. The germline V and J ends were trimmed by 11 bases and 5 bases, with 12 bases remaining between them. The CDR3 runs 11 residues. In DNA, the CDR3 is TGTGCCGGAACCGGCGGGGAGACCCAGTACTTC. Its protein product is CAGTGGETQYF.

The chain is built from TRBV19 and TRBJ2-1, with 11 nucleotides matching TRBD1. The CDR3 has 15 residues. The trim removed 3 bases at V and 11 bases at J, leaving 9 bases unmatched. From germline, CDR1 is LNHDA and CDR2 SQIVND (reference sequence). This CDR3 reads CASSMPGQGAMQQFF. DNA of the CDR3: TGTGCCAGTAGTATGCCCGGACAGGGGGCAATGCAGCAGTTCTTC. The full variable domain, with the rest looked up from reference TRBV19 and TRBJ2-1, is DGGITQSPKYLFRKEGQNVTLSCEQNLNHDAMYWYRQDPGQGLRLIYYSQIVNDFQKGDIAEGYSVSREKKESFPLTVTSAQKNPTAFYLCASSMPGQGAMQQFFGPGTRLTVL.

This clone was counted between two and nine times. The chain is built from TRBV14 and TRBJ1-2; D uncertain. CDR3 length: 12 amino acids. Germline loops: CDR1 SGHDN, CDR2 FVKESK. V lost 1 base to trimming and J lost 3 bases, with 3 bases between them. For the CDR3, the DNA is TGTGCCAGCAGCCAAGGCGACTATGGCTACACCTTC. It is translated as CASSQGDYGYTF.

The rearrangement links TRBV19 to TRBJ2-7; D not resolved. CDR1 and CDR2 from the germline V gene are LNHDA and SQIVND (reference sequence). With 4 bases removed from V and 7 bases from J, the gap between germline ends came to 14 bases. The CDR3 is 13 residues long. The CDR3 DNA follows: TGTGCCAGTAGTACGCCCGGCTTGGGTGAGCAGTACTTC. Protein product: CASSTPGLGEQYF. The entire variable domain, with the rest obtained from reference TRBV19 and TRBJ2-7, is as follows: DGGITQSPKYLFRKEGQNVTLSCEQNLNHDAMYWYRQDPGQGLRLIYYSQIVNDFQKGDIAEGYSVSREKKESFPLTVTSAQKNPTAFYLCASSTPGLGEQYFGPGTRLTVT.